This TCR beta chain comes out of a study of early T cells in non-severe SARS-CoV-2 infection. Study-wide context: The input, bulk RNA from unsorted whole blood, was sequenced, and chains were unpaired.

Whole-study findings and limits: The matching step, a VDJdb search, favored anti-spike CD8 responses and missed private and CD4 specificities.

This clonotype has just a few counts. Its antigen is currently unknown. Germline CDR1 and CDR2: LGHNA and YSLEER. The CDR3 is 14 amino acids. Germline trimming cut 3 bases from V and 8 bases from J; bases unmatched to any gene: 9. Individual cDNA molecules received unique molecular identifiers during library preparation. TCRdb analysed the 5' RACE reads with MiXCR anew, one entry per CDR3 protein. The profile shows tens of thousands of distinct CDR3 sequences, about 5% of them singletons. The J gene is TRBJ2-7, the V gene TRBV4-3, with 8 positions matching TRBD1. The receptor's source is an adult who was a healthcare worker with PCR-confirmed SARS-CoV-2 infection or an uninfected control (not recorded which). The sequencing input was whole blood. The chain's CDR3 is CASSQSDRESQQYF. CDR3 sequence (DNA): TGCGCCAGCAGCCAGTCGGACAGGGAGTCGCAGCAGTACTTC.